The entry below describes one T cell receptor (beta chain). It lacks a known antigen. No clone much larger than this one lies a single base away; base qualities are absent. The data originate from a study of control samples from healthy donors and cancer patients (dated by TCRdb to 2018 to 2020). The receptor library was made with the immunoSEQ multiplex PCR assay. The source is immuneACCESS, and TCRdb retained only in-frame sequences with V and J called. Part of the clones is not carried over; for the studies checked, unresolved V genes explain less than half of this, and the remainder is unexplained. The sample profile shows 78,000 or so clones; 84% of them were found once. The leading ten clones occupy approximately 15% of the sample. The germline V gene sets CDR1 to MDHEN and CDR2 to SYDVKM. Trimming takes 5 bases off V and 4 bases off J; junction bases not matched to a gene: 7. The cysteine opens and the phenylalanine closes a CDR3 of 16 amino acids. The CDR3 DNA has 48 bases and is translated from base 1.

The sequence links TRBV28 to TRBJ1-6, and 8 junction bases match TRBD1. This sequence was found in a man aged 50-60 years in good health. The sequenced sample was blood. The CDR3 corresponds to CASSPQTGVYNSPLHF. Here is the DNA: TGTGCCAGCAGTCCGCAGACAGGGGTGTATAATTCACCCCTCCACTTT.